One and the same sample provided the 25 T cell receptor beta chains below, sequenced in a study of CD8+ T cells in alopecia areata. Investigators isolated RNA and reverse transcribed it into cDNA to act as the sequencing template. Using immunoSEQ multiplex PCR, the repertoire was profiled, and TCRdb retains in-frame clones only, with some absent. This sample has approximately 98,000 clones, with 58% found just once. The sample was NKG2D-low CD8+ T cells sorted from blood. These TCRs come from a human donor with alopecia areata.

The chain carries TRBV7-9 and TRBJ1-2; possible D gene TRBD1, 5 bases. Germline loops: CDR1 SEHNR, CDR2 FQNEAQ (reference sequence). V shed 6 bases and J shed 0 bases, with 14 bases lying between them. The CDR3 has 15 amino acids. The DNA for the CDR3 is TGTGCCAGCAGAGGGGCAGGGTTTCCTAACTATGGCTACACCTTC. The encoded protein is CASRGAGFPNYGYTF.

This chain connects TRBV5-1 to TRBJ1-1; D possibly corresponds to TRBD1 (5 bases). Looked up from germline, CDR1 is SGHRS and CDR2 is YFSETQ. This CDR3 is 15 amino acids long. V lost 4 bases, J lost 6 bases, and 19 bases lay in between. CDR3 sequence: CASSVLGGEGAEAFF. The CDR3 DNA reads TGCGCCAGCAGCGTCCTCGGGGGGGAGGGCGCTGAAGCTTTCTTT.

Only a few counts were recorded for this clone. The CDR3 loop reads CASSLSLGQGETQYF. For the CDR3, the DNA is TGTGCCAGCAGCTTGTCATTAGGACAGGGGGAGACCCAGTACTTC. The rearrangement uses TRBV5-4 and TRBJ2-5, with 9 positions matching TRBD1. J was trimmed by 5 bases and V by 1 base; bases with no gene match: 6. Germline V gene lookup returns CDR1 SGHNT and CDR2 YYREEE (reference sequence). The CDR3 runs 15 residues.

This clone has more than one count but fewer than ten. V and J are TRBV29-1 and TRBJ2-3; TRBD1 matches at 8 bases. The CDR3 runs 19 residues. Trimming removed 5 bases from V and 4 bases from J; junction bases left unmatched: 23. CDR1 and CDR2 from the germline V gene are SQVTM and ANQGSEA. The CDR3 DNA reads as TGCAGCGTTCTCCATACTCCAGGGGGCAGTCCGAGACGGCCAGATACGCAGTATTTT. Its protein product is CSVLHTPGGSPRRPDTQYF.

In this sample, this clone turned up a few times. The V and J genes are TRBV13 and TRBJ2-5; TRBD1 might be the D (5 bases). CDR3 length: 16 amino acids. Germline V gene data show CDR1 as PRHDT and CDR2 as FYEKMQ (reference sequence). V was cut by 4 bases and J by 5 bases, with 20 bases left in between. The CDR3 sequence: CASSSGSQGVRETQYF. Written as DNA, the CDR3 is TGTGCCAGCAGCTCAGGGTCGCAGGGTGTTCGCGAGACCCAGTACTTC.

The chain is built from TRBV28 and TRBJ2-3, with D perhaps TRBD2 (6 bases). V lost 4 bases, J lost 2 bases, and 13 bases lay in between. This CDR3 spans 15 amino acids. Germline CDR1 MDHEN, CDR2 SYDVKM. The CDR3 DNA is TGTGCCAGCAGTTCCTCTAGGGAGGCCACAGATACGCAGTATTTT. It yields the protein CASSSSREATDTQYF.

Only a few counts were recorded for this clone. The CDR3 spells CASRTTGGTDTQYF. CDR3 coding DNA: TGTGCCAGCAGGACAACAGGGGGCACAGATACGCAGTATTTT. The chain joins TRBV2 to TRBJ2-3, with 7 bases identical to TRBD1. Germline CDR1 and CDR2: SNHLY and FYNNEI. With 6 bases clipped from V and 1 base from J, the junction kept 4 bases outside the gene matches. The CDR3 is made up of 14 amino acids.

CDR3 coding DNA: TGTGCCTCTAAAATGGGACCCGGGACAGGAGCTTTCTTT. Translated, it gives CASKMGPGTGAFF. V and J are TRBV27 and TRBJ1-1; 8 bases fit TRBD1. Germline CDR1 is MNHEY and CDR2 is SMNVEV (reference sequence). This CDR3 region has 13 residues. Trimming cost V 11 bases and J 10 bases; bases outside gene matches: 15.

This chain joins TRBV5-4 and TRBJ2-3; 10 positions match TRBD2. The V segment lost 2 bases and the J segment 3 bases; nucleotides outside the gene matches: 6. CDR3 length: 16 amino acids. Germline-derived CDR1 and CDR2 are SGHNT and YYREEE (reference sequence). The CDR3 is CASSLSVGLATDTQYF. CDR3 DNA sequence: TGTGCCAGCAGCTTATCAGTGGGACTAGCGACAGATACGCAGTATTTT.

V is TRBV28 and J is TRBJ2-1; 10 bases are shared with TRBD1. The CDR3 spans 14 residues. Germline-derived CDR1 and CDR2 are MDHEN and SYDVKM. After removal of 0 bases from V and 7 bases from J, the junction contained 0 bases not matched to a gene. CDR3 in amino acids: CASSLWGQGNEQFF. Written as DNA, the CDR3 is TGTGCCAGCAGTTTATGGGGACAGGGGAATGAGCAGTTCTTC.

V is TRBV29-1 and J is TRBJ2-5; D tentatively reads TRBD1 or TRBD2 (5 bases each). TRBJ2-7 matches the DNA end more closely, so the J call is doubtful. From germline, CDR1 is SQVTM and CDR2 ANQGSEA. The CDR3 length is 12 residues. The CDR3 DNA follows: TGCAGCGCCGAAGATGGGACCCACGAGCAGTACTTC. It yields the protein CSAEDGTHEQYF.

This CDR3 reads CASSFPGGGRPQHF. CDR3 bases: TGTGCCAGCAGTTTCCCGGGGGGCGGGCGGCCCCAGCATTTT. J is TRBJ1-5 and V is TRBV28, with a weak D call TRBD1 (6 bases). Trimming removed 3 bases from V and 9 bases from J, with 15 bases in between. Germline CDR1 MDHEN, CDR2 SYDVKM. The CDR3 has 14 residues.

This clone was counted only a few times. The chain carries TRBV12-5 and TRBJ2-7; 7 bases match TRBD1. V trimming: 0 bases; J trimming: 1 base; junction bases outside the gene matches: 6. This CDR3 has 16 amino acids. Germline CDR1 reads LGHNT; CDR2 reads FRNRAP. The CDR3 DNA is TGTGCTAGTGGTTTGGTACCCCGGGACAGTTCCTACGAGCAGTACTTC. Protein sequence: CASGLVPRDSSYEQYF.

The chain combines TRBV6-1 with TRBJ1-1; no clear D gene. This CDR3 has 11 residues. The V gene's germline CDR1 is MNHNS and CDR2 SASEGT. V shed 9 bases and J shed 1 base, with 6 bases lying between them. The CDR3 sequence: CASGRNTEAFF. The CDR3 DNA sequence: TGTGCCAGTGGTAGGAACACTGAAGCTTTCTTT.

This clone came up a few times. The chain recombines TRBV11-2 with TRBJ2-5; tentative D call: TRBD2 (6 bases). The CDR3 runs 13 residues. The germline CDR1 and CDR2 sequences are SGHAT and FQNNGV. The ends were cut back, 7 bases at V and 5 bases at J, with 14 bases in the middle. This CDR3 is CASTLGGQETQYF. Here the CDR3 DNA reads TGTGCCAGCACCCTGGGGGGTCAGGAGACCCAGTACTTC.

The V gene is TRBV4-1, the J gene TRBJ2-7; TRBD1 matches at 9 bases. V gave up 5 bases and J gave up 7 bases; unmatched junction bases: 6. This CDR3 has 13 amino acids. Per germline, CDR1 MGHRA and CDR2 YSYEKL. The CDR3 sequence: CASSARQGGEQYF. DNA of the CDR3: TGCGCCAGCAGCGCCAGACAGGGGGGGGAGCAGTACTTC.

The V and J genes are TRBV7-9 and TRBJ2-1; D call uncertain. Germline V gene sequence: CDR1 SEHNR, CDR2 FQNEAQ (reference sequence). This CDR3 has 13 residues. V lost 0 bases, J lost 8 bases, and 8 bases lay in between. CDR3 sequence: CASSLAAADEQFF. In DNA, the CDR3 is TGTGCCAGCAGCTTAGCGGCTGCCGATGAGCAGTTCTTC. Complete variable domain (other parts from reference TRBV7-9 and TRBJ2-1): DTGVSQNPRHKITKRGQNVTFRCDPISEHNRLYWYRQTLGQGPEFLTYFQNEAQLEKSRLLSDRFSAERPKGSFSTLEIQRTEQGDSAMYLCASSLAAADEQFFGPGTRLTVL.

On this clone itself: This CDR3 is missing its conserved last phenylalanine or tryptophan, likely due to a read error. The rearrangement links TRBV29-1 to TRBJ1-1, with D possibly being TRBD1 (5 bases). There are 14 residues in the CDR3. V lost 3 bases, J lost 1 base, and 12 bases lay in between. Germline V gene lookup returns CDR1 SQVTM and CDR2 ANQGSEA. CDR3 residues: CSVDSGFSNTEAFL. The CDR3 DNA reads TGCAGCGTTGATTCAGGGTTCTCGAACACTGAAGCTTTCCTT.

This clone was detected only a few times. The chain recombines TRBV19 with TRBJ1-1; 7 bases fit TRBD1. Germline CDR1 LNHDA, CDR2 SQIVND (reference sequence). Unmatched junction bases numbered 9, after V lost 3 bases and J lost 11 bases. There are 13 residues in the CDR3. The CDR3 is CASSIPTGERAFF. In DNA, the CDR3 is TGTGCCAGTAGTATCCCCACAGGGGAGAGGGCTTTCTTT.

The chain joins TRBV28 to TRBJ2-3, with 7 bases fitting TRBD2. Germline values: CDR1 MDHEN, CDR2 SYDVKM. This CDR3 has 16 residues. J was trimmed by 5 bases and V by 6 bases; bases with no gene match: 14. CDR3 bases: TGTGCCAGCAGCCTTCTTGGGGAGGGCCCTCGAGATACGCAGTATTTT. Its protein is CASSLLGEGPRDTQYF.

This clone was recorded once. The chain combines TRBV5-1 with TRBJ1-2; 9 bases are a match to TRBD1. The CDR3 has 14 residues. With V trimmed by 0 bases and J by 6 bases, 3 bases remained unmatched. Germline V gene data show CDR1 as SGHRS and CDR2 as YFSETQ. The DNA of the CDR3 is TGCGCCAGCAGCTTGGGGACAGGGGTTGATGGCTACACCTTC. Amino acid sequence: CASSLGTGVDGYTF.

In this sample, this clone turned up once. V gene TRBV11-2 combines with J gene TRBJ2-5, with a possible D match to TRBD2 (5 bases). The length of the CDR3 is 14 residues. Deletions cut 5 bases from V and 5 bases from J, with 15 bases between. CDR1 and CDR2 from the germline V gene are SGHAT and FQNNGV. The CDR3 region is CASSGLWLAETQYF. The CDR3 bases are TGTGCCAGCAGCGGCCTTTGGCTAGCCGAGACCCAGTACTTC.

The V and J genes are TRBV2 and TRBJ2-1; 14 bases are a match to TRBD2. This CDR3 has 16 residues. Trimming cost V 4 bases and J 7 bases; bases outside gene matches: 6. CDR1 is SNHLY and CDR2 is FYNNEI in the germline V gene. CDR3 sequence (DNA): TGTGCCAGCAGTGCCAGGACTAGCGGGAGGAGGAATGAGCAGTTCTTC. It translates to CASSARTSGRRNEQFF. Full variable domain (missing parts from reference TRBV2 and TRBJ2-1): EPEVTQTPSHQVTQMGQEVILRCVPISNHLYFYWYRQILGQKVEFLVSFYNNEISEKSEIFDDQFSVERPDGSNFTLKIRSTKLEDSAMYFCASSARTSGRRNEQFFGPGTRLTVL.

This sequence joins TRBV15 and TRBJ2-3; 8 bases agree with TRBD2. The CDR3 covers 16 residues. Trimming took 1 base from V and 6 from J; bases not matched to a gene: 9. CDR1 is LNHNV and CDR2 is YYDKDF in the germline V gene (reference sequence). CDR3 bases: TGTGCCACCAGCAGAGGAGTAGCGGGAATCCGGGATACGCAGTATTTT. Protein sequence: CATSRGVAGIRDTQYF.

CDR3 amino acids: CASSLGGPQHF. DNA for the CDR3: TGTGCCAGCAGCCTAGGAGGACCCCAGCATTTT. This rearrangement joins TRBV7-8 to TRBJ1-5; the D is unclear. CDR3 length: 11 residues. Germline values: CDR1 SGHVS, CDR2 FQNEAQ. V lost 5 bases and J lost 10, with 9 bases in between. Full variable domain (remainder filled in from reference TRBV7-8 and TRBJ1-5): GAGVSQSPRYKVAKRGQDVALRCDPISGHVSLFWYQQALGQGPEFLTYFQNEAQLDKSGLPSDRFFAERPEGSVSTLKIQRTQQEDSAVYLCASSLGGPQHFGDGTRLSIL.